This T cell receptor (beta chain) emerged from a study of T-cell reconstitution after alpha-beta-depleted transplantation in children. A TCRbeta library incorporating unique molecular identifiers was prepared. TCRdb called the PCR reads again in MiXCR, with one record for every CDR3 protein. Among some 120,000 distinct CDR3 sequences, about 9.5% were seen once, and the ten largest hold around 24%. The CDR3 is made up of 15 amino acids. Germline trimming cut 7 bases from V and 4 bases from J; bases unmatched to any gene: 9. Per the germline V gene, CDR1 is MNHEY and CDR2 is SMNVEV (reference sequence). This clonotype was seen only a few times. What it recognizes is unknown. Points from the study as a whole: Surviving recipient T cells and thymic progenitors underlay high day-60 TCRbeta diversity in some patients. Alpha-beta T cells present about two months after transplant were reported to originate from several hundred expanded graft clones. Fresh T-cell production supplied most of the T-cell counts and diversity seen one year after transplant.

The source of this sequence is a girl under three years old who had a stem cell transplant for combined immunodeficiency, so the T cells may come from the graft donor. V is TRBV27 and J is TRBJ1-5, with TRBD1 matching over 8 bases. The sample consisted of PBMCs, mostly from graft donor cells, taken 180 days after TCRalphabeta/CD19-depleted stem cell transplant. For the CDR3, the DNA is TGTGCCAGCATGAGGCAGGGGGCGGGAAATCAGCCCCAGCATTTT. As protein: CASMRQGAGNQPQHF.